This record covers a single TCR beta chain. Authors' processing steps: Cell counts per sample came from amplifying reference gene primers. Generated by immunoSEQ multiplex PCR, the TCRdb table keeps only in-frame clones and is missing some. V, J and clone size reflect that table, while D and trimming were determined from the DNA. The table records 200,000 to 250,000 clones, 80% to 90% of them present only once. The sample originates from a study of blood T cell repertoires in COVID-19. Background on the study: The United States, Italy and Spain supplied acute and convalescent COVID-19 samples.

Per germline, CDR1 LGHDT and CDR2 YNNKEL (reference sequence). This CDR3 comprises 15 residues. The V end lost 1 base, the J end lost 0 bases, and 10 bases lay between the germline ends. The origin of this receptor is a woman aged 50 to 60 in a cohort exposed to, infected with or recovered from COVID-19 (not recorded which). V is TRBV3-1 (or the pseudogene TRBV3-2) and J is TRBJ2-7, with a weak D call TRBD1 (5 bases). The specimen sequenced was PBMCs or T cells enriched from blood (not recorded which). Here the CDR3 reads CASSQGGITSYEQYF. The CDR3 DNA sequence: TGTGCCAGCAGCCAAGGGGGCATCACCTCCTACGAGCAGTACTTC.